The 23 T cell receptor beta chains in this list originate from one sample, sequenced in a study of blood T cell repertoires in COVID-19. The data were produced by immunoSEQ multiplex PCR, yet TCRdb's version contains in-frame clones alone and is incomplete. The table has 200,000 to 300,000 clones, roughly four fifths seen once. The sequencing input was peripheral blood. The receptors originated from an elderly woman with acute or convalescent COVID-19.

This chain connects TRBV3-1 (or the pseudogene TRBV3-2) to TRBJ2-3, with TRBD1 matching 7 bases. The CDR3 runs 14 residues. The V and J ends lost 5 bases and 2 bases, in that order; junction bases with no gene match: 4. CDR1 LGHDT and CDR2 YNNKEL come from the germline V gene (reference sequence). CDR3 bases: TGTGCCAGCAGCTTGGGACAGTTCACAGATACGCAGTATTTT. Residues: CASSLGQFTDTQYF.

This chain links TRBV19 with TRBJ1-5; possible D gene TRBD1, 6 bases. Germline lookup yields CDR1 LNHDA and CDR2 SQIVND (reference sequence). The CDR3 length is 16 residues. V lost 3 bases and J 1 base, leaving 13 bases between the germline ends. CDR3 nucleotide sequence: TGTGCCAGTAGTATTCAGGGGATCCAGAGCAATCAGCCCCAGCATTTT. This translates into CASSIQGIQSNQPQHF.

The chain couples TRBV5-1 to TRBJ2-7; TRBD1 agrees at 8 bases. The CDR3 covers 14 residues. V was pared by 4 bases and J by 3 bases, with 6 bases of the junction left unmatched. Germline CDR1 and CDR2: SGHRS and YFSETQ. CDR3 DNA sequence: TGCGCCAGCAGCAAGGACAGGGCCCGCTACGAGCAGTACTTC. Translating gives CASSKDRARYEQYF.

This clone was detected only a few times. The rearrangement joins TRBV2 to TRBJ1-2; 7 nucleotides align to TRBD1. CDR3 length: 12 residues. Unmatched junction bases numbered 5, after V lost 5 bases and J lost 8 bases. CDR1 and CDR2 (germline): SNHLY, FYNNEI. CDR3 loop: CASSTGVGGYTF. The CDR3 nucleotides read TGTGCCAGCAGTACAGGGGTGGGGGGCTACACCTTC.

This clone is a singleton in its sample. This sequence joins TRBV15 and TRBJ1-4; TRBD1 matches at 8 bases. J gave up 3 bases and V 5 bases, and 14 bases lay outside the gene matches. CDR3 length: 18 amino acids. Germline lookup yields CDR1 LNHNV and CDR2 YYDKDF (reference sequence). CDR3 DNA: TGTGCCACCAGCGGCCGGCGGACAGGGCCCGGGTCTAATGAAAAACTGTTTTTT. Protein product: CATSGRRTGPGSNEKLFF. Looking up the rest from reference TRBV15 and TRBJ1-4 gives the full variable domain: DAMVIQNPRYQVTQFGKPVTLSCSQTLNHNVMYWYQQKSSQAPKLLFHYYDKDFNNEADTPDNFQSRRPNTSFCFLDIRSPGLGDTAMYLCATSGRRTGPGSNEKLFFGSGTQLSVL.

This chain joins TRBV5-5 and TRBJ2-5; possibly TRBD2 for D (6 bases). CDR1 and CDR2 (germline): SGHKS, YYEKEE (reference sequence). The CDR3 covers 15 residues. Trimming took off 5 bases at V and 1 base at J, with 15 bases between the two ends. The CDR3 DNA follows: TGTGCCAGCAGTTTTTTTCGGCGGGGCCAAGAGACCCAGTACTTC. Translating gives CASSFFRRGQETQYF.

The chain links TRBV6-5 to TRBJ2-7; a possible D gene is TRBD2 (6 bases). The CDR3 extends over 14 amino acids. V lost 6 bases and J 2 bases, leaving 14 bases between the germline ends. Germline V CDR1 and CDR2: MNHEY, SVGAGI. The CDR3 DNA follows: TGTGCCAGCAGAGGGACTTCGCCCACCTACGAGCAGTACTTC. Encoded protein: CASRGTSPTYEQYF.

The chain recombines TRBV5-5 with TRBJ2-7; TRBD1 aligns across 7 bases. Germline CDR1 SGHKS, CDR2 YYEKEE (reference sequence). This CDR3 contains 15 residues. After removal of 5 bases from V and 0 bases from J, the junction contained 8 bases not matched to a gene. The CDR3 loop is CASSSQGSGSYEQYF. The CDR3 bases are TGTGCCAGCAGTTCACAGGGGTCCGGCTCCTACGAGCAGTACTTC.

The gene calls are TRBV7-9 and TRBJ1-5; the D gene is possibly TRBD1 (6 bases). CDR3 size: 15 residues. CDR1 and CDR2 from the germline V gene are SEHNR and FQNEAQ (reference sequence). V lost 5 bases, J lost 1 base, and 12 bases lay in between. CDR3 amino acids: CASSLGGTSNQPQHF. The CDR3 DNA sequence: TGTGCCAGCAGCCTTGGGGGCACAAGCAATCAGCCCCAGCATTTT.

The chain joins TRBV7-2 to TRBJ2-5; TRBD2 agrees at 12 bases. The germline CDR1 and CDR2 sequences are SGHTA and FQGNSA. V gave up 1 base and J gave up 5 bases; unmatched junction bases: 5. The CDR3 runs 16 residues. The CDR3 DNA is TGTGCCAGCAGCTTAGTGCTAGCGGGGGGGGTGGAGACCCAGTACTTC. It codes for CASSLVLAGGVETQYF.

The chain couples TRBV2 to TRBJ1-2; perhaps TRBD1 as D (6 bases). The CDR3 sequence is 14 residues long. V dropped 4 bases and J dropped 0 bases, with 9 bases sitting between them. In germline, CDR1 is SNHLY, CDR2 FYNNEI. The CDR3 bases are TGTGCCAGCAGTGTACAGGGAGCTAACTATGGCTACACCTTC. It is translated as CASSVQGANYGYTF.

This chain connects TRBV27 to TRBJ1-6; a weak D match, TRBD1 (6 bases). Germline-derived CDR1 and CDR2 are MNHEY and SMNVEV (reference sequence). This CDR3 contains 14 residues. V lost 5 bases to trimming and J lost 15 bases, with 20 bases between them. In DNA, the CDR3 is TGTGCCAGCAGTCCAACTTCTTATGACAGGTTCCTCCACTTT. Amino acids: CASSPTSYDRFLHF.

J is TRBJ2-3 and V is TRBV24-1; the match to TRBD1 covers 9 bases. V was clipped by 4 bases and J by 3 bases; unmatched bases: 7. Germline CDR1 and CDR2: KGHDR and SFDVKD. The CDR3 extends over 16 amino acids. Written as DNA, the CDR3 is TGTGCCACCAGTGAGGCTACAGGGGGCGCAACAGATACGCAGTATTTT. This codes for CATSEATGGATDTQYF.

The chain joins TRBV5-1 to TRBJ2-2; 9 bases map to TRBD1. The V and J ends lost 9 bases and 6 bases, in that order; junction bases with no gene match: 18. The CDR3 length is 17 residues. CDR1 and CDR2 (germline): SGHRS, YFSETQ. The DNA of the CDR3 is TGCGCCACCCTTGCTTCCCCGGGACAGGGCGGTCCCGGGGAGCTGTTTTTT. It translates to CATLASPGQGGPGELFF.

The genes are TRBV19 and TRBJ1-1; 8 bases agree with TRBD1. Germline values: CDR1 LNHDA, CDR2 SQIVND (reference sequence). The V gene end was trimmed by 9 bases and the J gene end by 6 bases; junction bases not matched to a gene: 9. CDR3 length: 13 amino acids. CDR3 in amino acids: CASRWDRRSEAFF. For the CDR3, the DNA is TGTGCCAGCAGGTGGGACAGGCGATCTGAAGCTTTCTTT.

The genes are TRBV2 and TRBJ1-1; TRBD1 might be the D (5 bases). V was clipped by 6 bases and J by 3 bases, with 11 bases between them. CDR1 and CDR2 (germline): SNHLY, FYNNEI. This CDR3 spans 13 amino acids. In nucleotides, the CDR3 is TGTGCCAGCAGAGGCGGGGGGGACACTGAAGCTTTCTTT. This gives the protein CASRGGGDTEAFF.

This chain uses TRBV19 with TRBJ1-2; D unresolved. This CDR3 is built from 14 residues. Germline CDR1 and CDR2: LNHDA and SQIVND (reference sequence). With 5 bases removed from V and 6 bases from J, the gap between germline ends came to 16 bases. The CDR3 coding sequence is TGTGCCAGTAGTCGAGTCGGGTATAAGGATGGCTACACCTTC. Residues: CASSRVGYKDGYTF.

V and J are TRBV9 and TRBJ2-5; 7 positions agree with TRBD1. The germline V gene has CDR1 SGDLS and CDR2 YYNGEE. Trimming at V came to 0 bases and at J to 5 bases, leaving 4 bases not matched to a gene. CDR3 length: 14 amino acids. CDR3 amino acids: CASSVVDRRETQYF. CDR3 DNA: TGTGCCAGCAGCGTAGTGGACAGGAGGGAGACCCAGTACTTC.

The genes are TRBV5-1 and TRBJ2-1, with a weak D call TRBD2 (6 bases). CDR1 is SGHRS, CDR2 YFSETQ, per germline. The CDR3 is 15 amino acids. Trimming removed 4 bases from V and 0 bases from J, with 11 bases in between. In nucleotides, the CDR3 is TGCGCCAGCAGCAACCGCGGGGACTCCTACAATGAGCAGTTCTTC. This codes for CASSNRGDSYNEQFF.

The chain employs TRBV14 and TRBJ1-1; tentative D call: TRBD1 (6 bases). The CDR3 length is 14 residues. With 0 bases removed from V and 6 bases from J, the gap between germline ends came to 11 bases. Germline CDR1 and CDR2: SGHDN and FVKESK. CDR3 nucleotide sequence: TGTGCCAGCAGCCAAGAGGTAGGGGGGGCTGAAGCTTTCTTT. Amino acids: CASSQEVGGAEAFF.

This clone was counted between two and nine times. The J gene is TRBJ1-2, the V gene TRBV2; 7 bases are a match to TRBD1. With 6 bases clipped from V and 2 bases from J, the junction kept 12 bases outside the gene matches. This CDR3 is built from 16 residues. Germline V gene lookup returns CDR1 SNHLY and CDR2 FYNNEI. The CDR3 protein is CASSANPGQANYGYTF. The CDR3 region has the DNA TGTGCCAGCAGCGCAAACCCTGGACAGGCGAACTATGGCTACACCTTC.

Only a few counts were recorded for this clone. This sequence joins TRBV2 and TRBJ1-4; TRBD1 matches at 8 bases. The V gene end was trimmed by 3 bases and the J gene end by 5 bases; junction bases not matched to a gene: 2. Germline CDR1 is SNHLY and CDR2 is FYNNEI. The CDR3 totals 14 residues. CDR3 amino acids: CASSDGTGNEKLFF. CDR3 DNA: TGTGCCAGCAGTGATGGGACAGGAAATGAAAAACTGTTTTTT.

The rearrangement links TRBV6-6 to TRBJ1-2; 7 bases align to TRBD1. In germline, CDR1 is MNHNY, CDR2 SVGAGI (reference sequence). With 11 bases clipped from V and 0 bases from J, the junction kept 9 bases outside the gene matches. This CDR3 is built from 14 residues. The CDR3 spells CAGYRQGSNYGYTF. The CDR3, as DNA: TGTGCCGGTTACCGACAGGGATCTAACTATGGCTACACCTTC.